This TCR beta chain was sequenced for a study of blood T cell repertoires in COVID-19. Study context: COVID-19 samples collected from the United States, Italy and Spain covered acute and convalescent phases. Sample material is recorded as cDNA or gDNA derived from T cells, B-cell-depleted T cells, or PBMCs.

This clone was seen a few times. Original processing methods: Reference gene primer amplification in the assay estimated nucleated cell counts. Libraries were prepared by immunoSEQ multiplex PCR; TCRdb keeps only in-frame clonotypes and omits some of them. V and J calls and clone size are copied from that table; D and trimming were computed from the DNA. The table lists about 120,000 clones, about nine tenths of them singletons. Germline V gene lookup returns CDR1 LGHDT and CDR2 YNNKEL (reference sequence). V gave up 0 bases and J gave up 4 bases, with 6 bases separating them. The CDR3 spans 13 residues.

V usage is TRBV3-1 (or the pseudogene TRBV3-2) and J usage is TRBJ1-2; D uncertain. The TCR comes from a human donor in a cohort sampled during active COVID-19. Source material: peripheral blood. The CDR3: CASSQDGIYGYTF. CDR3 sequence (DNA): TGTGCCAGCAGCCAAGATGGCATCTATGGCTACACCTTC.